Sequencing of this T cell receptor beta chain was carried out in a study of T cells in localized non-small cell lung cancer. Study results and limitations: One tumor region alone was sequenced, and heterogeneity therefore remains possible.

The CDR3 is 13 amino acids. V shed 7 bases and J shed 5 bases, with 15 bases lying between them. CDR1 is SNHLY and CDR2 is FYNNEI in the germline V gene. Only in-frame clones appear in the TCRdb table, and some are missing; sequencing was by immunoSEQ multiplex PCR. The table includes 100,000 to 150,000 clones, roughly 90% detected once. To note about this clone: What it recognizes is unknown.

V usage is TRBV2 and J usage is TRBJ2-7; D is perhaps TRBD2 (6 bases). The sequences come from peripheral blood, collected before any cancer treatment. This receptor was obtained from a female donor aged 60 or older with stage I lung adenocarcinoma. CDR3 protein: CASNPSEGDEQYF. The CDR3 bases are TGTGCCAGCAATCCTAGCGAAGGGGACGAGCAGTACTTC.